The sequence of this TCR beta chain was determined in a study of T cell repertoires in cytomegalovirus infection. Study in general: Matching HLA type and CMV infection were both indicated by public TCR beta signatures. Whole-study results and caveats: Within the response measured ex vivo, HLA-C-restricted CMV-specific TCR beta clonotypes were dominant.

One entry per CDR3 protein, called by TCRdb with MiXCR from the reads. The table records 480,000 or so distinct CDR3 sequences, about 11% of them present only once. CDR1 is MNHEY, CDR2 SMNVEV, per germline (reference sequence). The CDR3 is made up of 14 amino acids. V lost 3 bases to trimming and J lost 7 bases, with 15 bases between them. A word on this clonotype: The antigen is unknown.

The TCR was taken from a human donor in good health (CMV status not recorded). Some clones in this sample may be carry-over from other donors' samples. The sequenced sample was PBMCs. V usage is TRBV27 and J usage is TRBJ1-2, with D possibly matching TRBD1 (6 bases). The CDR3 sequence: CASSLSGDWPGYTF. As DNA, the CDR3 is TGTGCCAGCAGTTTGTCAGGGGACTGGCCTGGCTACACCTTC.